This record looks at one T cell receptor (beta chain) sequence and its context. Its specificity is unknown. This entry belongs to a study of graft-versus-host responses after intestinal transplantation. Study as a whole: The transplants performed in recipients were multivisceral, liver-intestinal, or isolated intestinal. Findings and caveats of the study: GvH clones were found in recipient marrow; some appeared first in ileum or blood. HvG clone declines early post-transplant were associated with peak circulating GvH levels. Those patients showing graft-donor T cell macrochimerism displayed high graft-versus-host to host-versus-graft clonal ratios in allografts.

The V gene lost 3 bases and the J gene lost 4 bases, with 9 bases spanning the gap. CDR3 size: 13 residues. Germline CDR1 is MNHEY and CDR2 is SMNVEV (reference sequence). Sequencing was performed with immunoSEQ multiplex PCR; in TCRdb, only in-frame clones are kept and a portion is missing. In the table there are over 65,000 clones, 75% to 95% of which are singletons. The specimen comprised unstimulated CD8+ T cells sorted from spleen or lymph node cells, sampled before transplant. The chain couples TRBV27 to TRBJ1-2; D is perhaps TRBD1 (6 bases). The sequence was collected from a human donor who was the organ donor for an intestinal transplant. CDR3 protein: CASSFPRGYGYTF. The CDR3 DNA reads as TGTGCCAGCAGTTTTCCCAGGGGCTATGGCTACACCTTC.